This T cell receptor (beta chain) was retrieved from a study of beta chain features in type 1 diabetes. Across the whole study: The patient and healthy donor groups were comparable for age, gender and cell yields.

This clone appeared a few times. CD45RO/CCR7/CD25/CD127/CD95/CD27 staining was used to isolate CD4+ naive, central memory, regulatory and stem cell-like memory cells by sorting. Looked up from germline, CDR1 is KGHSH and CDR2 is LQKENI. The CDR3 contains 17 residues. The trim removed 1 base at V and 4 bases at J, leaving 10 bases unmatched. The whole isolated RNA underwent reverse transcription, so sequencing captured expressed TCRB transcripts. The method was immunoSEQ multiplex PCR; TCRdb's version includes in-frame clones alone and lacks a portion of them. The sample lists 300,000 to 450,000 clones, over 10% occurring once.

Material for sequencing was naive CD4+ T cells from blood. The sequence came from a young man in good health. The chain has TRBV18 and TRBJ1-2, with TRBD1 identical over 9 bases. The CDR3 DNA sequence: TGTGCCAGCTCACCACTTAGCTGGGACAGGGCTGGCTATGGCTACACCTTC. Translation gives CASSPLSWDRAGYGYTF.